This entry lists 10 T cell receptor beta chains sequenced from one sample in a study of T-cell reconstitution after alpha-beta-depleted transplantation in children. The authors prepared the TCRbeta library with unique molecular identifiers. TCRdb ran MiXCR on the PCR reads and lists one entry per CDR3 protein. The sample contains a few hundred thousand distinct CDR3 sequences, about 9.4% of which appear only once. The specimen comprised PBMCs from the stem cell graft donor, sampled from the stem cell graft. The receptors were gathered from a human donor who donated a stem cell graft to a child with acute lymphoblastic leukemia.

This clonotype was counted a few times. The chain is built from TRBV20-1 and TRBJ2-3; D gene uncertain. The length of the CDR3 is 14 residues. The V and J ends lost 3 bases and 4 bases respectively, with 14 bases between them. CDR1 is DFQATT and CDR2 is SNEGSKA in the germline V gene (reference sequence). Here the CDR3 reads CSASVGYRSDTQYF. CDR3 DNA: TGCAGTGCTAGTGTCGGGTACCGGTCAGATACGCAGTATTTT.

This chain joins TRBV24-1 and TRBJ2-1; 10 bases map to TRBD2. V dropped 3 bases and J dropped 13; count of bases not matched to a gene: 14. The CDR3 sequence is 16 residues long. Per germline, CDR1 KGHDR and CDR2 SFDVKD. CDR3 coding DNA: TGTGCCACCAGTGATGATAGGCTAGCGGGAGTCCGCACTCAGTTCTTC. This translates into CATSDDRLAGVRTQFF.

Only a few counts were recorded for this clonotype. The rearrangement joins TRBV7-2 to TRBJ1-6, with 8 bases lining up with TRBD1. CDR3 length: 15 residues. V lost 5 bases to trimming and J lost 9 bases; unmatched junction nucleotides: 9. Germline CDR1 reads SGHTA; CDR2 reads FQGNSA. The CDR3 region is CASSRTGGSGSPLHF. As DNA, the CDR3 is TGTGCCAGCAGCCGTACAGGGGGATCAGGTTCACCCCTCCACTTT.

This clonotype was observed at least ten times. CDR3: CASAQLNTGELFF. DNA for the CDR3: TGCGCCAGCGCCCAGTTGAACACCGGGGAGCTGTTTTTT. The chain combines TRBV4-1 with TRBJ2-2; D call uncertain. The length of the CDR3 is 13 residues. V dropped 8 bases and J dropped 1 base, with 8 bases sitting between them. The germline V gene has CDR1 MGHRA and CDR2 YSYEKL.

In the case of this clonotype: This may stem from a read error, because a much larger clone lies one nucleotide away. The chain is built from TRBV20-1 and TRBJ1-1, with a possible D match to TRBD1 (6 bases). The germline V and J ends were trimmed by 3 bases and 1 base, with 18 bases remaining between them. There are 16 residues in the CDR3. The germline V gene has CDR1 DFQATT and CDR2 SNEGSKA (reference sequence). In DNA, the CDR3 is TGCAGTGCTAGTGACGCCCCCGGGACAAAGAACACTGAAGCTTTCTTT. Residues: CSASDAPGTKNTEAFF.

This clonotype was picked up a small number of times. The V and J genes are TRBV5-1 and TRBJ2-7, with D unclear. V was clipped by 0 bases and J by 2 bases, with 9 bases between them. Germline V gene sequence: CDR1 SGHRS, CDR2 YFSETQ. The CDR3 has 14 amino acids. The CDR3 region has the DNA TGCGCCAGCAGCTTGGATGGCTTCGCCTACGAGCAGTACTTC. This sequence encodes CASSLDGFAYEQYF.

This clonotype was seen repeatedly, ten times or more. The chain recombines TRBV7-6 with TRBJ2-1; maybe TRBD1 (5 bases). Germline lookup yields CDR1 SGHVS and CDR2 FNYEAQ. The CDR3 consists of 15 residues. The germline V and J ends were trimmed by 1 base and 2 bases, with 9 bases remaining between them. The CDR3 spells CASSLETDTYNEQFF. Written as DNA, the CDR3 is TGTGCCAGCAGCTTAGAGACAGATACCTACAATGAGCAGTTCTTC. Combining the CDR3 with reference TRBV7-6 and TRBJ2-1 gives the whole variable domain GAGVSQSPRYKVTKRGQDVALRCDPISGHVSLYWYRQALGQGPEFLTYFNYEAQQDKSGLPNDRFSAERPEGSISTLTIQRTEQRDSAMYRCASSLETDTYNEQFFGPGTRLTVL.

This clonotype was counted a few times. V and J are TRBV4-3 and TRBJ1-2; the D is unclear. Trimming cost V 1 base and J 3 bases, with 15 bases left between them. The germline V gene has CDR1 LGHNA and CDR2 YSLEER. The CDR3 consists of 16 residues. The CDR3 DNA reads TGCGCCAGCAGCCAAGGGGTTGCGGTAGCTTACTATGGCTACACCTTC. Protein: CASSQGVAVAYYGYTF.

This chain's CDR3 is CASSPRRNGYTF. In DNA, the CDR3 is TGTGCCAGCAGTCCGCGACGGAATGGCTACACCTTC. The chain has TRBV12-3 or TRBV12-4 and TRBJ1-2, with D uncertain. The CDR3 consists of 12 residues. Trimming stripped 5 bases from V and 6 bases from J, with 10 bases between.

CDR3 in amino acids: CASTTGFHEQYF. CDR3 nucleotides: TGTGCCAGCACTACAGGGTTCCACGAGCAGTACTTC. The rearrangement joins TRBV7-9 to TRBJ2-7, with a possible D match to TRBD1 (6 bases). The CDR3 has 12 residues. V dropped 7 bases and J dropped 5 bases, with 12 bases sitting between them. Germline V gene data show CDR1 as SEHNR and CDR2 as FQNEAQ (reference sequence). Variable domain in full (rest from reference TRBV7-9 and TRBJ2-7): DTGVSQNPRHKITKRGQNVTFRCDPISEHNRLYWYRQTLGQGPEFLTYFQNEAQLEKSRLLSDRFSAERPKGSFSTLEIQRTEQGDSAMYLCASTTGFHEQYFGPGTRLTVT.